A selection of T cell receptor beta chains follows, all from one sample in a study of T cell responses to AZD1222 COVID-19 vaccine. The protocol was immunoSEQ multiplex PCR, while the TCRdb copy is restricted to in-frame clones and leaves out a portion. The sample consists of 130,000 or so clones, approximately 83% of them appearing once. Sequenced material: peripheral blood, taken on day 0 of AZD1222 vaccination. These receptors were taken from an adult in good health. CDR3s include the opening cysteine and the closing phenylalanine or tryptophan. Each record gives: clone size, D gene, V gene, J gene, CDR3 protein, CDR3 DNA. The D gene is left open where the match is weak. Size is stated for part of the rows, as once, few or many counts, or as a class when the clone is expanded.

-	-	TRBV3-1/TRBV3-2	TRBJ1-1	CASSHVYTEAFF	TGTGCCAGCAGCCATGTATATACTGAAGCTTTCTTT
-	TRBD2	TRBV19	TRBJ2-7	CASSITSYSGLEQYF	TGTGCCAGTAGTATAACCTCGTATAGCGGGCTCGAGCAGTACTTC
once	TRBD1	TRBV30	TRBJ1-5	CAWSGRGRPRGPQHF	TGTGCCTGGAGTGGCAGGGGGCGCCCCCGAGGGCCCCAGCATTTT
once	-	TRBV6-5	TRBJ2-7	CASTRGAGTEQYF	TGTGCCAGCACCCGAGGTGCGGGAACCGAGCAGTACTTC
-	-	TRBV10-3	TRBJ2-5	CAIRQMGRETQYF	TGTGCCATCAGGCAGATGGGACGAGAGACCCAGTACTTC
once	TRBD2	TRBV2	TRBJ2-7	CASSEEWAGVSHEQYF	TGTGCCAGCAGTGAAGAATGGGCGGGAGTTAGCCACGAGCAGTACTTC
-	-	TRBV19	TRBJ1-4	CASTLEGGKLFF	TGTGCCAGTACCCTTGAGGGTGGGAAACTGTTTTTT
-	-	TRBV7-9	TRBJ2-1	CASILGGNEQFF	TGTGCCAGTATATTAGGGGGGAATGAGCAGTTCTTC
-	-	TRBV7-2	TRBJ2-4	CASSPQSGGSNIQYF	TGTGCCAGCAGCCCACAATCGGGGGGCTCGAACATTCAGTACTTC
once	-	TRBV2	TRBJ2-1	CASNRGSTYNEQFF	TGTGCCAGCAACCGAGGGTCTACCTACAATGAGCAGTTCTTC
-	-	TRBV3-1/TRBV3-2	TRBJ1-5	CASSQGSNQPQHF	TGTGCCAGCAGCCAGGGAAGCAATCAGCCCCAGCATTTT
-	-	TRBV15	TRBJ2-7	CATSREGISYEQYF	TGTGCCACCAGCAGAGAGGGGATCTCCTACGAGCAGTACTTC
-	-	TRBV18	TRBJ1-5	CASSMSPEFSSQHF	TGTGCCAGCTCGATGAGCCCCGAATTCTCGTCCCAGCATTTT
few	-	TRBV18	TRBJ1-4	CASSPSLANEKLFF	TGTGCCAGCTCACCAAGCCTGGCTAATGAAAAACTGTTTTTT
-	-	TRBV24-1	TRBJ2-5	CATSDSDSPVRGTQYF	TGTGCCACCAGTGACTCCGACAGCCCCGTAAGGGGGACCCAGTACTTC
-	-	TRBV15	TRBJ1-5	CATSRELDSNQPQHF	TGTGCCACCAGCAGAGAACTCGACAGCAATCAGCCCCAGCATTTT
-	TRBD2	TRBV6-2/TRBV6-3	TRBJ2-7	CASSYPTLAGKTYEQYF	TGTGCCAGCAGTTACCCAACTCTAGCGGGAAAAACCTACGAGCAGTACTTC
-	TRBD2	TRBV14	TRBJ2-7	CASSQGLAGGSYEQYF	TGTGCCAGCAGCCAGGGACTAGCGGGAGGATCCTACGAGCAGTACTTC
once	TRBD2	TRBV6-6	TRBJ2-3	CASSPDESSGESDTQYF	TGTGCCAGCAGTCCCGACGAATCTAGCGGGGAATCAGATACGCAGTATTTT
few	TRBD1	TRBV6-2/TRBV6-3	TRBJ1-1	CASSYSRTGENTEAFF	TGTGCCAGCAGTTACAGTCGGACAGGGGAAAACACTGAAGCTTTCTTT
-	TRBD1	TRBV7-9	TRBJ1-2	CASSATGDGYGYTF	TGTGCCAGCAGCGCCACAGGGGACGGGTATGGCTACACCTTC
once	TRBD1	TRBV2	TRBJ1-1	CASSERGQDTEAFF	TGTGCCAGCAGTGAGAGGGGGCAGGATACTGAAGCTTTCTTT
once	TRBD2	TRBV5-1	TRBJ2-1	CASSSGTHQGNEQFF	TGCGCCAGCAGCAGCGGGACCCACCAAGGGAATGAGCAGTTCTTC
-	-	TRBV3-1/TRBV3-2	TRBJ2-1	CASSTRGGDEQFF	TGTGCCAGCAGCACGAGGGGGGGCGATGAGCAGTTCTTC
-	-	TRBV12-3/TRBV12-4	TRBJ1-2	CASSSPGNYGYTF	TGTGCCAGCAGCTCCCCAGGGAACTATGGCTACACCTTC
-	-	TRBV27	TRBJ2-5	CASSFQETQYF	TGTGCCAGCAGTTTTCAAGAGACCCAGTACTTC
-	-	TRBV25-1	TRBJ1-4	CASMSNDGKLFF	TGTGCCAGCATGTCTAACGATGGAAAACTGTTTTTT
-	-	TRBV19	TRBJ2-2	CATASRGGTGELFF	TGTGCCACCGCATCTAGGGGGGGCACCGGGGAGCTGTTTTTT
-	-	TRBV12-3/TRBV12-4	TRBJ1-1	CASGRLLDTEAFF	TGTGCCAGCGGGAGGCTATTAGACACTGAAGCTTTCTTT
-	TRBD2	TRBV2	TRBJ2-3	CASSDTGTSGYYADTQYF	TGTGCCAGCAGCGACACCGGGACTAGCGGATATTACGCGGATACGCAGTATTTT
-	TRBD1	TRBV19	TRBJ1-1	CASSIGDRNTEAFF	TGTGCCAGTAGTATAGGGGACAGGAACACTGAAGCTTTCTTT
-	-	TRBV27	TRBJ2-7	CASSSTTTRSEQYF	TGTGCCAGCAGTTCGACAACCACTCGGAGTGAGCAGTACTTC
-	-	TRBV5-6	TRBJ1-1	CASSQKSNTEAFF	TGTGCCAGCAGCCAAAAATCCAACACTGAAGCTTTCTTT
-	-	TRBV20-1	TRBJ2-7	CSASRWISSSEQYF	TGCAGTGCTAGTCGGTGGATTTCTTCCAGCGAGCAGTACTTC
-	TRBD1	TRBV5-1	TRBJ2-1	CASSFPWTGGENEQFF	TGCGCCAGCAGCTTCCCCTGGACAGGGGGAGAAAATGAGCAGTTCTTC
-	-	TRBV7-2	TRBJ2-7	CASGLGVGSSYEQYF	TGTGCCAGCGGGCTGGGGGTTGGGAGCTCCTACGAGCAGTACTTC
few	TRBD1	TRBV6-2/TRBV6-3	TRBJ2-7	CASSLTGTGSYEQYF	TGTGCCAGCAGCCTAACCGGGACAGGCTCCTACGAGCAGTACTTC
-	TRBD1	TRBV4-1	TRBJ1-1	CASSPPGTEMNTEAFF	TGCGCCAGCAGCCCCCCTGGGACAGAGATGAACACTGAAGCTTTCTTT
few	TRBD1	TRBV25-1	TRBJ1-4	CASSVQGAGTEKLFF	TGTGCCAGCAGTGTGCAGGGGGCAGGGACTGAAAAACTGTTTTTT
-	-	TRBV7-2	TRBJ2-1	CASSLEGTAYNEQFF	TGTGCCAGCAGCTTAGAGGGAACAGCCTACAATGAGCAGTTCTTC
-	-	TRBV28	TRBJ2-1	CASSLRGYEQFF	TGTGCCAGCAGTTTAAGGGGGTATGAGCAGTTCTTC
-	-	TRBV3-1/TRBV3-2	TRBJ2-7	CASSQEFREQYF	TGTGCCAGCAGCCAAGAATTTAGGGAGCAGTACTTC
-	TRBD2	TRBV30	TRBJ2-3	CAWVPSGGTDTQYF	TGTGCCTGGGTTCCTAGCGGGGGCACAGATACGCAGTATTTT
-	-	TRBV7-2	TRBJ2-7	CASSLYMEGEQYF	TGTGCCAGCAGCTTATATATGGAGGGCGAGCAGTACTTC
-	-	TRBV29-1	TRBJ2-1	CSVALQGDEQFF	TGCAGCGTCGCATTGCAGGGAGATGAGCAGTTCTTC
-	-	TRBV30	TRBJ2-7	CAWSRSSYEQYF	TGTGCCTGGAGTAGGAGCTCCTACGAGCAGTACTTC
-	TRBD1	TRBV11-3	TRBJ2-7	CASSFGTGAYEQYF	TGTGCCAGCAGCTTCGGGACAGGGGCCTACGAGCAGTACTTC
-	-	TRBV5-1	TRBJ2-7	CASSLREAGYEQYF	TGCGCCAGCAGCCTCCGAGAAGCGGGTTACGAGCAGTACTTC
-	-	TRBV29-1	TRBJ2-3	CSVERRGADTDTQYF	TGCAGCGTTGAACGGAGGGGCGCAGACACAGATACGCAGTATTTT
-	-	TRBV7-9	TRBJ1-6	CASRLDPSPLHF	TGTGCCAGCAGGCTGGACCCTTCACCCCTCCACTTT
-	-	TRBV21-1	TRBJ1-4	CASSTKRFDRVYEKLFF	TGTGCCAGCAGCACCAAGAGGTTCGACAGGGTTTATGAAAAACTGTTTTTT